The clone carrying this TCR beta chain came up once. The CDR3 is 15 residues long. In the authors' methods: Amplification of reference gene primers provided the estimated nucleated cell counts. Profiled with immunoSEQ multiplex PCR; TCRdb holds only in-frame clones, not every one. The DNA was the basis for D and trimming; V, J and clone size are from that table. The sample contains approximately 110,000 clones, 85% of which appear only once. The data belong to a study of blood T cell repertoires in COVID-19. On the study more broadly: From the United States, Italy and Spain came samples of acute and convalescent COVID-19. T cells, B-cell-depleted T cells, or PBMCs supplied cDNA or gDNA.

This chain joins TRBV1 and TRBJ2-3; the table assigns TRBD1, which was not confirmed against the DNA. TRBV1 is classified as a pseudogene. The sample consisted of peripheral blood. The TCR comes from a human donor in a cohort sampled during active COVID-19. DNA for the CDR3: TGCACCAGCAGCCCCAGGGGGAGTGGCACAGATACGCAGTATTTT. Its protein product is CTSSPRGSGTDTQYF.